This T cell receptor beta chain was documented in a study of T cell responses to AZD1222 COVID-19 vaccine (TCRdb year 2021). Context from the whole study: AZD1222 recipients with second doses at about 4 weeks or about 12 weeks were pooled, because spike-specific TCR depth and breadth did not differ between schedules. A total of 230 to 250 trial participants underwent TCR sequencing, of whom about 210 received two doses of AZD1222 and about 26 received two doses of the MenACWY control vaccine. Trial participants were enrolled into age subgroups of 18-55, 56-69 and 70-plus years, which contained around 150, 29 and 61 TCR-sequenced participants, respectively.

What this sample's time point label stands for: baseline before first vaccination. Vaccinee samples were obtained from the UK trials COV001 and COV002, which included a single-blind randomized controlled phase 2/3 trial of AZD1222 (ChAdOx1 nCoV-19) in healthy adults. Trial participant PBMC samples were collected at day 0 and day 28 after the second dose for TCRbeta chain sequencing. A remark on this clone: Its antigen remains unidentified. No much larger clonotype is one base removed from it; base qualities were not supplied.

Trimming removed 2 bases from V and 3 bases from J; the gene matches leave 16 bases unexplained. The germline V gene specifies SGHTA as CDR1 and FQGNSA as CDR2. The CDR3 starts with the cysteine, ends with the phenylalanine, and has 18 residues. Only the CDR3 DNA stays, 54 bases, in frame from base 1. The CDR3 regions of human TCRbeta chains were analyzed by immunosequencing. The original pipeline was this. Repertoire TCRs were matched against a reference library of SARS-CoV-2-specific TCRs generated with the MIRA antigen-specificity platform. Breadth meant the fraction of unique TCRs that were SARS-CoV-2-associated, whereas depth meant the fraction of total T cells that were SARS-CoV-2-associated. Using the MIRA data, each spike-specific TCR was assigned both to the spike region to which the TCR was reactive and to a CD4 or CD8 class. Log10-transformed breadth and depth values were compared by one-way ANOVA with Sidak's multiple comparisons tests. TCRdb stores this immuneACCESS table with in-frame sequences only. Part of the clones is absent; in the studies checked, under half of the shortfall reflects unresolved V genes, and no reason is known for the rest. Clonal size and the V and J genes are those of that table, whereas D and trimming came from the DNA. Within this sample are about 140,000 clones, with around nine tenths of them counted one time only. The ten largest clones represent more than 3.5% of the sample.

The full study reports these points: Reportedly, almost half of the unique spike-specific TCRs recognized epitopes lying outside the regions that are mutated in the B.1.351 and B.1.1.7 variants. After two AZD1222 doses, both the breadth and the depth of spike-specific TCRs were significantly higher than at day 0 and than in MenACWY recipients. The 56-69-year group was small, and its depth increase did not reach significance, likely because of low power. CD4 TCRs associated with the vaccine covered the entire spike protein, and the dominant responses were in regions 160-218 and 743-854. Participants were mostly white British, with more females than males. The authors suggested clonal diversity may have been underestimated. Conclusions about previously exposed vaccinees are limited because only six or seven AZD1222 recipients were SARS-CoV-2 seropositive at baseline. Because no day 14 peak-response samples were available, repertoires were characterized only after the peak T cell response.

Material: peripheral blood, obtained on day 0 of AZD1222 vaccination. This TCR derives from an adult in good health. The rearrangement combines TRBV7-2 with TRBJ2-7; TRBD2 matches 7 bases in the middle. The bases read TGTGCCAGCAGCTTACGAATCTTGGGACTACGGGGGGTCTACGAGCAGTACTTC. Its protein product is CASSLRILGLRGVYEQYF.